Listed below are T cell receptor beta chains from one sample, sequenced in a study of shared clonotypes between healthy human individuals. Profiled with immunoSEQ multiplex PCR; TCRdb holds only in-frame clones, not every one. The table records around 2,100,000 clones, over 85% of them present only once. The specimen sequenced was naive CD8+ T cells sorted from blood. These receptors all stem from a man younger than 35 in good health. Each CDR3 is given with its conserved first and last residue. Each record gives: D gene, clone size, J gene, V gene, CDR3 DNA, CDR3 protein. A D gene is named only where the DNA matches it firmly. Expanded clones are given a class, and other clones once, few, many or no size at all.

>NA|NA|TRBJ2-5|TRBV7-8
TGTGCCAGCAGCGAGGGTGAGACCCAGTACTTC
CASSEGETQYF
>NA|NA|TRBJ2-1|TRBV9
TGTGCCAGCAGCGTAGCTTGGAGGGCGGGATACTACAATGAGCAGTTCTTC
CASSVAWRAGYYNEQFF
>NA|few|TRBJ1-6|TRBV7-9
TGTGCCAGCAGCTTGGGGGAGTCACCCCTCCACTTT
CASSLGESPLHF
>NA|few|TRBJ2-3|TRBV5-6
TGTGCCAGCAGCTTTACAGATACGCAGTATTTT
CASSFTDTQYF
>NA|NA|TRBJ2-2|TRBV15
NA
CATSTLRAGELFF
>TRBD1|NA|TRBJ2-1|TRBV4-1
TGCGCCAGCAGCTCGGAGACAGGGACCTACAATGAGCAGTTCTTC
CASSSETGTYNEQFF
>NA|once|TRBJ1-5|TRBV7-2
TGTGCCAGCAGCCCAACCCCGGGCCTATTGCCTAATAGCAATCAGCCCCAGCATTTT
CASSPTPGLLPNSNQPQHF
>TRBD1|NA|TRBJ2-3|TRBV11-2
TGTGCCAGCAGGACCGAAGGACAGGGGTTGGCAGATACGCAGTATTTT
CASRTEGQGLADTQYF
>TRBD2|NA|TRBJ2-1|TRBV10-3
TGTGCCATCAGTCCTACAAGCGGGGTCTACAATGAGCAGTTCTTC
CAISPTSGVYNEQFF
>NA|NA|TRBJ1-1|TRBV27
TGTGCCAGCAGTCCGGGGGGGACTGAAGCTTTCTTT
CASSPGGTEAFF
>NA|NA|TRBJ2-1|TRBV19
TGTGCCAGTAACACCCCGGGTGATCCCTACAATGAGCAGTTCTTC
CASNTPGDPYNEQFF
>NA|once|TRBJ2-2|TRBV5-6
TGTGCCAGCAGCCTATCTTTCCCCGGGGAGCTGTTTTTT
CASSLSFPGELFF
>TRBD2|NA|TRBJ2-3|TRBV4-1
TGCGCCAGCAGCCAAGAGCGGGGGACTAGCACAGATACGCAGTATTTT
CASSQERGTSTDTQYF
>TRBD2|NA|TRBJ2-3|TRBV5-1
TGCGCCAGCAGCCCGGGACTAGCGGGGGGAAAGGGAGATACGCAGTATTTT
CASSPGLAGGKGDTQYF
>NA|NA|TRBJ2-1|TRBV6-5
TGTGCCAGCAGTTACTCGGGCAGCTACAATGAGCAGTTCTTC
CASSYSGSYNEQFF
>NA|NA|TRBJ2-7|TRBV29-1
TGCAGCGTTGCTGATAACTCCTACGAGCAGTACTTC
CSVADNSYEQYF
>NA|NA|TRBJ2-7|TRBV9
TGTGCCAGCAGCCCGGGGGTAAAGGGCGAGCAGTACTTC
CASSPGVKGEQYF
>TRBD1|NA|TRBJ1-2|TRBV5-6
TGTGCCAGCAGCTCTCTGGGGGACAGTTTCTATGGCTACACCTTC
CASSSLGDSFYGYTF
>TRBD2|NA|TRBJ2-1|TRBV13
TGTGCCAGCAGCTCGGGACTAGCGGGGGAGGGTCGCTTCAATGAGCAGTTCTTC
CASSSGLAGEGRFNEQFF
>NA|NA|TRBJ2-7|TRBV27
TGTGCCAGCAGTTTCGGGGACAACTACGAGCAGTACTTC
CASSFGDNYEQYF
>TRBD2|NA|TRBJ2-7|TRBV6-1
TGTGCCAGCAGTGAGACTAGCGGGGCCTACGAGCAGTACTTC
CASSETSGAYEQYF
>TRBD2|NA|TRBJ2-7|TRBV7-6
TGTGCCAGCAGTCCTAGCGGGTCCTACGAGCAGTACTTC
CASSPSGSYEQYF
>NA|NA|TRBJ2-1|TRBV27
TGTGCCAGCAGTCTCCTTGGGAATGAGCAGTTCTTC
CASSLLGNEQFF
>TRBD1|NA|TRBJ2-6|TRBV5-6
TGTGCCAGCAGCACCCTGACAGGGGCTGGGGCCAACGTCCTGACTTTC
CASSTLTGAGANVLTF
>TRBD1|once|TRBJ2-1|TRBV14
TGTGCCAGCAGCCAGAGGACAGGGCAGCGGACTTCCAGGTCCTACAATGAGCAGTTCTTC
CASSQRTGQRTSRSYNEQFF
>NA|once|TRBJ2-1|TRBV6-5
TGTGCCAGCAGCCCCCTCGCTTCTTTACACAATGAGCAGTTCTTC
CASSPLASLHNEQFF
>NA|NA|TRBJ2-5|TRBV7-2
TGTGCCAGCAGCTCGGGACTGACCCAAGAGACCCAGTACTTC
CASSSGLTQETQYF
>NA|NA|TRBJ1-5|TRBV11-3
TGTGCCAGCAGCTTAGTCGGGGAGGAGGGGAATCAGCCCCAGCATTTT
CASSLVGEEGNQPQHF
>TRBD1|NA|TRBJ2-7|TRBV11-2
TGTGCCAGCAGCTTAGCTCAGGACAGGGGGCTTTTTTGGTCCTACGAGCAGTACTTC
CASSLAQDRGLFWSYEQYF
>NA|once|TRBJ2-7|TRBV4-1
TGCGCCAGCAGCCTCCGGGACACCGATTTTTGGGAGCAGTACTTC
CASSLRDTDFWEQYF
>NA|NA|TRBJ1-1|TRBV7-2
TGTGCCAGCAGCTTCCGTGGGGTCGGAAACACTGAAGCTTTCTTT
CASSFRGVGNTEAFF
>TRBD1|once|TRBJ2-7|TRBV27
TGTGCCAGCAGCTTCAGGGGGTCGGGCGAGCAGTACTTC
CASSFRGSGEQYF
>NA|NA|TRBJ2-7|TRBV7-9
TGTGCCAGCAGCTTAGCCTTTATAAAGGGGAGTGGGGGCGAGCAGTACTTC
CASSLAFIKGSGGEQYF
>NA|NA|TRBJ2-2|TRBV19
TGTGCCAGTAGTATAGACAGGGAAATCCCCACCGGGGAGCTGTTTTTT
CASSIDREIPTGELFF
>NA|NA|TRBJ1-1|TRBV6-1
TGTGCCAGCAGTGAATTGACGGTAAAAGGGAACACTGAAGCTTTCTTT
CASSELTVKGNTEAFF
>NA|NA|TRBJ2-3|TRBV27
TGTGCCAGCAGTTTAGGGGCTGTGAAGAGCACAGATACGCAGTATTTT
CASSLGAVKSTDTQYF
>NA|NA|TRBJ2-1|TRBV27
TGTGCCAGCAGTTATACGGGAGCCTACAATGAGCAGTTCTTC
CASSYTGAYNEQFF
>NA|NA|TRBJ1-1|TRBV9
TGTGCCAGCAGCCCCGATGGATACGGCACTGAAGCTTTCTTT
CASSPDGYGTEAFF
>NA|NA|TRBJ1-5|TRBV5-3
TGTGCCAGGGGAAAAGACAGGTTCCATCAGCCCCAGCATTTT
CARGKDRFHQPQHF
>NA|NA|TRBJ1-6|TRBV28
TGTGCCAGCAGGCTCGGGGTGGGGGGAGGTTTGGATTCACCCCTCCACTTT
CASRLGVGGGLDSPLHF
>TRBD1|NA|TRBJ2-7|TRBV5-1
TGCGCCAGCAGCTTGGTAGGGACAGGCTACGAGCAGTACTTC
CASSLVGTGYEQYF
>NA|NA|TRBJ2-2|TRBV13
TGTGCCAGCAGCCTCTTAAGAGTTTCGGGATTCACCGGGGAGCTGTTTTTT
CASSLLRVSGFTGELFF
>TRBD1|NA|TRBJ1-1|TRBV4-3
TGCGCCAGCAGCCAAGGACCTATCCAGGGGGCCCAGGCGAACACTGAAGCTTTCTTT
CASSQGPIQGAQANTEAFF
>TRBD2|NA|TRBJ2-7|TRBV12-5
TGTGCTAGTGGTTTGGTGGGACTAGCGGGTGGACCCTCCTACGAGCAGTACTTC
CASGLVGLAGGPSYEQYF
>NA|NA|TRBJ2-3|TRBV9
TGTGCCAGCAGCGGGGACCCAGATACGCAGTATTTT
CASSGDPDTQYF
>NA|NA|TRBJ2-7|TRBV5-4
TGTGCCAGCAGCTTGGGTATGGGGACTTCCCCCGAGCAGTACTTC
CASSLGMGTSPEQYF
>NA|NA|TRBJ2-7|TRBV4-2
TGTGCCAGCAGCCAGGGGAGCTCCTACGAGCAGTACTTC
CASSQGSSYEQYF
>NA|once|TRBJ2-2|TRBV6-5
TGTGCCAGCAGTTTTGGGGAGAACACCGGGGAGCTGTTTTTT
CASSFGENTGELFF
>TRBD1|NA|TRBJ2-7|TRBV2
TGTGCCAGCAGTCGAGATCCGGGACAGGCCCTTTACGAGCAGTACTTC
CASSRDPGQALYEQYF
>NA|NA|TRBJ1-5|TRBV2
TGTGCCAGCAAGGACCTTAGCAATCAGCCCCAGCATTTT
CASKDLSNQPQHF
>NA|NA|TRBJ2-3|TRBV9
TGTGCCAGCAGCGATAGTTCTAGCGCTCGCACAGATACGCAGTATTTT
CASSDSSSARTDTQYF
>NA|once|TRBJ2-7|TRBV11-2
TGTGCCAGCACCCATACAGGCGGCAGGCCCTACGAGCAGTACTTC
CASTHTGGRPYEQYF
>TRBD1|NA|TRBJ1-5|TRBV19
TGTGCCAGTAGATCGGGACAGGGCCGACAGCCCCAGCATTTT
CASRSGQGRQPQHF
>TRBD2|NA|TRBJ2-7|TRBV11-2
TGTGCCAGCAGCTCCCTGACTAGCGGTCCCTACGAGCAGTACTTC
CASSSLTSGPYEQYF
>NA|NA|TRBJ1-1|TRBV28
TGTGCCAGCAGTTTACACGCAGACTACACTGAAGCTTTCTTT
CASSLHADYTEAFF
>TRBD2|NA|TRBJ2-7|TRBV6-6
TGTGCCAGCGTGGGGGGGGAGACCTCCTACGAGCAGTACTTC
CASVGGETSYEQYF
>NA|NA|TRBJ1-1|TRBV7-9
TGTGCCAGCAGCTTTCACGAGACAGGGAACACTGAAGCTTTCTTT
CASSFHETGNTEAFF
>NA|NA|TRBJ2-2|TRBV30
TGTGCCTGGAGTGTTTTTAGAGGGGAGCTGTTTTTT
CAWSVFRGELFF
>TRBD1|NA|TRBJ1-1|TRBV5-1
TGCGCCAGCAGCTTGGGGACAGGGACTGAAGCTTTCTTT
CASSLGTGTEAFF